This T cell receptor beta chain was sequenced during a study of blood T cell repertoires in COVID-19. CDR3 length: 14 residues. From germline, CDR1 is SQVTM and CDR2 ANQGSEA. V was pared by 5 bases and J by 5 bases, with 17 bases between. Study processing details: It was from reference gene primer amplification that nucleated cell counts were estimated. Measured with immunoSEQ multiplex PCR; TCRdb has only the in-frame clones, and not every one. V and J calls plus clone size are reproduced from that table; the DNA served to infer D and trimming. The sample consists of just over 300,000 clones, around 86% of them appearing once. Enrollees, roughly 18 to 89 years old, lived in 20 to 25 US areas.

The sequence was obtained from a man younger than 45 who had recovered from COVID-19. The sequenced sample consisted of PBMCs or T cells enriched from blood (not recorded which). The V gene is TRBV29-1, the J gene TRBJ2-3; maybe TRBD2 (5 bases). CDR3 sequence reads: CSVNLAIVGDTQYF. In DNA, the CDR3 is TGCAGCGTTAACCTAGCAATCGTCGGAGATACGCAGTATTTT.